These T cell receptor beta chains were read from a single sample in a study of blood T cell repertoires in COVID-19. The protocol was immunoSEQ multiplex PCR, while the TCRdb copy is restricted to in-frame clones and leaves out a portion. Of 250,000 to 300,000 clones in the sample, 90% to 95% are singletons; the top ten hold 2% to 2.5%. The sample comprised peripheral blood. Receptors were obtained from a woman between 25 and 40 years old with COVID-19, enrolled during active disease. CDR3s include the opening cysteine and the closing phenylalanine or tryptophan. Each record gives: V gene, J gene, clone size, D gene, CDR3 protein, CDR3 DNA. A D gene is named only where the DNA matches it firmly. Clone size is shown for a subset of rows, as once, few, many or a class of expanded clone.

>TRBV19|TRBJ2-3|NA|TRBD2
CASRGLAGGKGDTQYF
TGTGCCAGTAGAGGACTAGCGGGAGGAAAGGGAGATACGCAGTATTTT
>TRBV12-3/TRBV12-4|TRBJ1-2|NA|TRBD1
CATGDRGLGYTF
TGTGCCACTGGGGACAGGGGGCTTGGCTACACCTTC
>TRBV12-5|TRBJ2-3|NA|TRBD1
CASSDRGDYTDTQYF
TGTGCTAGTTCTGACAGGGGAGATTACACAGATACGCAGTATTTT
>TRBV19|TRBJ1-2|NA|NA
CASSPAGLYGYTF
TGTGCCAGTAGTCCCGCGGGCTTATATGGCTACACCTTC
>TRBV7-9|TRBJ2-2|NA|TRBD1
CASSLTQGAGTGELFF
TGTGCCAGCAGCTTAACGCAGGGGGCGGGCACCGGGGAGCTGTTTTTT
>TRBV3-1/TRBV3-2|TRBJ1-4|NA|TRBD1
CASSDDWGQPGEKLFF
TGTGCCAGCAGCGACGATTGGGGACAGCCGGGAGAAAAACTGTTTTTT
>TRBV2|TRBJ2-7|NA|TRBD1
CASSEGQGETYEQYF
TGTGCCAGCAGTGAGGGACAGGGTGAAACCTACGAGCAGTACTTC
>TRBV19|TRBJ1-2|NA|TRBD1
CASTIRQGYGYTF
TGTGCCAGTACCATCCGACAGGGCTATGGCTACACCTTC
>TRBV25-1|TRBJ1-1|NA|TRBD1
CASRTGQGFTEAFF
TGTGCCAGCAGGACGGGACAGGGTTTCACTGAAGCTTTCTTT
>TRBV20-1|TRBJ2-5|NA|NA
CSARGSETQYF
TGCAGTGCTCGGGGTTCAGAGACCCAGTACTTC
>TRBV5-1|TRBJ2-7|NA|TRBD2
CASSYTIAGGGSYEQYF
TGCGCCAGCAGCTATACCATAGCGGGTGGCGGCTCCTACGAGCAGTACTTC
>TRBV3-1/TRBV3-2|TRBJ1-5|NA|TRBD1
CASSQTIGGWNQPQHF
TGTGCCAGCAGCCAAACGATAGGGGGCTGGAATCAGCCCCAGCATTTT
>TRBV5-1|TRBJ2-3|once|NA
CASSLSTDTQYF
TGCGCCAGCAGCCTAAGCACAGATACGCAGTATTTT
>TRBV6-5|TRBJ2-1|NA|TRBD2
CASIWVSGSNEQFF
TGTGCCAGCATCTGGGTTAGCGGGAGCAATGAGCAGTTCTTC
>TRBV3-1/TRBV3-2|TRBJ2-3|NA|TRBD2
CASSPLSPGAGARTDTQYF
TGTGCCAGCAGTCCCTTGTCCCCAGGAGCGGGAGCCCGCACAGATACGCAGTATTTT